Reported below is one T cell receptor (beta chain). Its cognate antigen is unknown. Germline and junction disagree at one end, which may indicate a read error. The sample originates from a study of cytomegalovirus exposure and HLA in healthy donors. Study-wide findings and caveats: According to the study, 180 or so TCR beta chains were cytomegalovirus-associated. Earlier analysis yielded a pattern in which most TCR beta V segments were productive about 87% or about 30% of the time.

PCR involved 60 Vbeta and 13 Jbeta primers. The data were produced by immunoSEQ multiplex PCR, yet TCRdb's version contains in-frame clones alone and is incomplete. Seen here are about 100,000 clones, about 68% observed once, and the top ten hold 12% to 15%. Germline V lookup: CDR1 SSHAT, CDR2 FNYEAQ (reference sequence). The CDR3 contains 16 residues. Sequencing was done on a sample of PBMCs. The sequence was collected from a male donor in good health and CMV-seropositive. J is TRBJ2-3 and V is TRBV7-7; 11 nucleotides line up with TRBD2. This CDR3 is CASSLRTSGPADTQYF. DNA for the CDR3: TGTGCTAGCAGCCTCAGGACTAGCGGGCCGGCCGATACGCAGTATTTT.